These 28 T cell receptor beta chains were all obtained from the same sample, sequenced in a study of CDR3 diversity in severe acne. In TCRdb, the PCR reads were re-called with MiXCR into one record per CDR3 protein. The repertoire holds 85,000 to 120,000 distinct CDR3 sequences, with under 60% as singletons. Sample: blood. The receptors derive from a male donor with acne.

The chain couples TRBV10-3 to TRBJ2-2, with 8 bases fitting TRBD1. The CDR3 totals 13 residues. J was trimmed by 7 bases and V by 7 bases; bases with no gene match: 5. Per germline, CDR1 ENHRY and CDR2 SYGVKD. CDR3 nucleotide sequence: TGTGCCATCAACCGACAGGGGAACGGGGAGCTGTTTTTT. Translated: CAINRQGNGELFF.

The J gene is TRBJ2-7, the V gene TRBV10-3; weak D call: TRBD2 (5 bases). With 7 bases removed from V and 4 bases from J, the gap between germline ends came to 14 bases. Looked up from germline, CDR1 is ENHRY and CDR2 is SYGVKD. The CDR3 totals 13 residues. The CDR3 reads CAIKPGSGYEQYF. Written as DNA, the CDR3 is TGTGCCATCAAGCCGGGGTCGGGTTACGAGCAGTACTTC.

The CDR3 coding sequence is TGTGCCAGCAGCTTAGGGATTGGAGCTGGAAACACCATATATTTT. Translation gives CASSLGIGAGNTIYF. The chain recombines TRBV7-6 with TRBJ1-3; D gene unclear. The CDR3 covers 15 residues. Trimming pared 1 base from V and 2 bases from J, leaving 9 bases between. CDR1 SGHVS and CDR2 FNYEAQ come from the germline V gene.

This clonotype came up a few times. V and J are TRBV19 and TRBJ2-3; 7 bases fit TRBD1. In germline, CDR1 is LNHDA, CDR2 SQIVND (reference sequence). CDR3 length: 17 amino acids. The J segment lost 0 bases and the V segment lost 9 bases, leaving 15 bases of the junction unmatched. The CDR3 DNA follows: TGTGCCAGGAGCGTTATTGGGACAGCCACTAGCACAGATACGCAGTATTTT. It translates to CARSVIGTATSTDTQYF.

The CDR3, as DNA: TGTGCCAGTGGGAAGGCGGGTAGCACTGAAGCTTTCTTT. It translates to CASGKAGSTEAFF. The chain employs TRBV6-5 and TRBJ1-1; D uncertain. The V gene's germline CDR1 is MNHEY and CDR2 SVGAGI. The CDR3 has 13 amino acids. The germline V and J ends were trimmed by 9 bases and 4 bases, with 15 bases remaining between them.

This clonotype occurred a few times. The chain uses TRBV12-3 or TRBV12-4 and TRBJ2-7; a possible D gene is TRBD1 (6 bases). Trimming removed 8 bases from V and 5 bases from J, with 19 bases in between. The CDR3 runs to 14 residues. CDR3 region: CASGPGTSFNEQYF. As DNA, the CDR3 is TGTGCCAGCGGTCCTGGGACAAGTTTCAACGAGCAGTACTTC.

The chain joins TRBV6-5 to TRBJ1-5; 7 positions match TRBD1. The V gene end was trimmed by 4 bases and the J gene end by 4 bases; junction bases not matched to a gene: 1. CDR3 length: 13 amino acids. From germline, CDR1 is MNHEY and CDR2 SVGAGI. The CDR3, as DNA: TGTGCCAGCAGTTGGGACAGAAATCAGCCCCAGCATTTT. Amino acids: CASSWDRNQPQHF.

This clonotype was seen ten or more times. The chain links TRBV7-8 to TRBJ2-7; possibly TRBD1 for D (6 bases). The CDR3 loop spans 13 amino acids. V dropped 3 bases and J dropped 7 bases, with 13 bases sitting between them. Per the germline V gene, CDR1 is SGHVS and CDR2 is FQNEAQ. The CDR3 sequence: CASSFEKRGEQYV. The CDR3 region has the DNA TGTGCCAGCAGCTTCGAAAAGAGGGGGGAGCAGTACGTC.

Many counts were recorded for this clonotype. The chain combines TRBV29-1 with TRBJ2-1; D might be TRBD1 (5 bases). V lost 6 bases and J lost 4, with 7 bases in between. Germline values: CDR1 SQVTM, CDR2 ANQGSEA. The CDR3 has 11 amino acids. The CDR3 protein is CSVGVYNEQFF. The CDR3 bases are TGCAGCGTAGGGGTTTACAATGAGCAGTTCTTC.

This clonotype was observed once. Mismatch with germline at one junction end may stem from a read error. The rearrangement links TRBV19 to TRBJ2-7; the D gene is possibly TRBD2 (6 bases). The CDR3 extends over 14 amino acids. From germline, CDR1 is LNHDA and CDR2 SQIVND (reference sequence). Written as DNA, the CDR3 is TGTGCCAGCAGTATCAAAGGCGGGGCCTACGAGCAGTACTTC. Translated: CASSIKGGAYEQYF.

This clonotype showed up many times. The gene calls are TRBV5-4 and TRBJ1-2; D is possibly TRBD1 (5 bases). Germline loops: CDR1 SGHNT, CDR2 YYREEE (reference sequence). Deletions cut 4 bases from V and 2 bases from J, with 15 bases between. The CDR3 covers 15 residues. The CDR3, as DNA: TGTGCCAGCAGCCGAGACGGGGGAGGGAACTATGGCTACACCTTC. Translated, it gives CASSRDGGGNYGYTF.

The chain links TRBV25-1 to TRBJ2-5, with TRBD2 matching 16 bases. Germline V gene data show CDR1 as MGHDK and CDR2 as SYGVNS. This CDR3 comprises 19 residues. The V segment lost 5 bases and the J segment 2 bases; nucleotides outside the gene matches: 11. CDR3 nucleotide sequence: TGTGCCAGCAGTTACCAGGCACCGGGACTAGCGGGAGGGCAAGAGACCCAGTACTTC. Residues: CASSYQAPGLAGGQETQYF.

This clonotype was seen only a few times. The DNA is omitted, as the CDR3 cannot be located on it reliably, and the CDR3 follows TCRdb's listing. The chain employs TRBV24-1 and TRBJ2-5. The CDR3 is 19 amino acids in total, end residues counted. Germline CDR1 KGHDR, CDR2 SFDVKD. CDR3 in amino acids: CATSDSNYGYTFGSGTQYF.

V and J are TRBV7-8 and TRBJ1-6; 7 positions agree with TRBD1. Unmatched junction bases numbered 17, after V lost 5 bases and J lost 10 bases. CDR1 is SGHVS, CDR2 FQNEAQ, per germline. The CDR3 consists of 17 residues. CDR3 DNA: TGTGCCAGCAGCCGCATCTCAGGGGGTGTTTCCTCCTCACCCCTCCACTTT. The encoded protein is CASSRISGGVSSSPLHF.

This clonotype turned up a few times. This chain uses TRBV6-5 with TRBJ1-2, with D possibly being TRBD1 (6 bases). Germline loops: CDR1 MNHEY, CDR2 SVGAGI. The CDR3 contains 15 residues. V dropped 6 bases and J dropped 5 bases, with 19 bases sitting between them. The CDR3 sequence is CASSRSNREPYGYTF. As DNA, the CDR3 is TGTGCCAGCAGCCGCTCAAACAGGGAACCTTATGGCTACACCTTC.

The chain is built from TRBV29-1 and TRBJ2-2; 8 bases fit TRBD2. The CDR3 covers 15 residues. The trim removed 4 bases at V and 1 base at J, leaving 5 bases unmatched. CDR1 SQVTM and CDR2 ANQGSEA come from the germline V gene. The CDR3 region is CSVVHSGMNTGELFF. The CDR3 coding sequence is TGCAGCGTTGTGCATAGCGGGATGAACACCGGGGAGCTGTTTTTT.

The chain has TRBV24-1 and TRBJ1-1; D unclear. This CDR3 comprises 13 residues. CDR1 is KGHDR and CDR2 is SFDVKD in the germline V gene. V was clipped by 4 bases and J by 1 base, with 6 bases between them. CDR3: CATSELRNTEAFF. In DNA form, the CDR3 reads TGTGCCACCAGTGAGCTCCGGAACACTGAAGCTTTCTTT.

This clonotype came up many times. The gene calls are TRBV30 and TRBJ2-2, with D perhaps TRBD1 or TRBD2 (6 bases each). Germline V gives CDR1 GTSNPN, CDR2 SVGIG (reference sequence). V was shortened by 4 bases and J by 4 bases, with 16 bases between the two germline ends. CDR3 size: 15 residues. The CDR3 loop reads CAWTPVGGSTGELFF. DNA for the CDR3: TGTGCCTGGACGCCGGTAGGGGGGAGCACCGGGGAGCTGTTTTTT. Drawing the rest from reference TRBV30 and TRBJ2-2, the complete variable domain is SQTIHQWPATLVQPVGSPLSLECTVEGTSNPNLYWYRQAAGRGLQLLFYSVGIGQISSEVPQNLSASRPQDRQFILSSKKLLLSDSGFYLCAWTPVGGSTGELFFGEGSRLTVL.

This clonotype was seen more than once but under ten times. The rearrangement uses TRBV6-1 and TRBJ1-4; D is uncertain. The CDR3 is made up of 14 amino acids. Germline CDR1 and CDR2: MNHNS and SASEGT. V was trimmed by 2 bases and J by 4 bases, leaving 8 bases between them. The CDR3 loop reads CASSESAVNEKLFF. In DNA form, the CDR3 reads TGTGCCAGCAGTGAATCGGCAGTTAATGAAAAACTGTTTTTT.

The V call is TRBV11-2, the J call TRBJ2-1; D is possibly TRBD1 or TRBD2 (6 bases each). The CDR3 consists of 13 residues. Trimming stripped 1 base from V and 10 bases from J, with 11 bases between. Germline V lookup: CDR1 SGHAT, CDR2 FQNNGV. The CDR3, as DNA: TGTGCCAGCAGCTTAGGGGGGGCCAACGAGCAGTTCTTC. Residues: CASSLGGANEQFF.

The chain is built from TRBV29-1 and TRBJ2-7; no clear D gene. Trimming stripped 4 bases from V and 4 bases from J, with 14 bases between. This CDR3 is built from 13 residues. Germline V CDR1 and CDR2: SQVTM, ANQGSEA. In DNA form, the CDR3 reads TGCAGCGTTGTAGAATCAGTTGGGTACGAGCAGTACTTC. Amino acids: CSVVESVGYEQYF.

The rearrangement links TRBV6-1 to TRBJ1-5; 9 nucleotides match TRBD1. The J segment lost 0 bases and the V segment lost 11 bases, leaving 5 bases of the junction unmatched. The CDR3 loop spans 14 amino acids. Germline lookup yields CDR1 MNHNS and CDR2 SASEGT. This chain's CDR3 is CAGTGGFSNQPQHF. CDR3 DNA: TGTGCCGGCACAGGGGGCTTTAGCAATCAGCCCCAGCATTTT.

Details on this clonotype: A much larger clone lies one base from this, so it may be a read error. CDR3 amino acids: CASSGRDMLNEKLLF. DNA of the CDR3: TGTGCCAGCAGCGGGAGGGACATGTTGAATGAAAAACTGCTTTTT. The gene calls are TRBV7-9 and TRBJ1-4; D is perhaps TRBD1 (6 bases). CDR1 is SEHNR, CDR2 FQNEAQ, per germline (reference sequence). The CDR3 has 15 amino acids. Complete variable domain (other parts from reference TRBV7-9 and TRBJ1-4): DTGVSQNPRHKITKRGQNVTFRCDPISEHNRLYWYRQTLGQGPEFLTYFQNEAQLEKSRLLSDRFSAERPKGSFSTLEIQRTEQGDSAMYLCASSGRDMLNEKLLFGSGTQLSVL.

J is TRBJ1-5 and V is TRBV2; TRBD1 matches 9 bases. V shed 2 bases, J shed 2 bases, and the junction held 4 bases outside the gene matches. Per germline, CDR1 SNHLY and CDR2 FYNNEI. The CDR3 spans 16 residues. CDR3 region: CASSEFRTGGNQPQHF. The CDR3 DNA follows: TGTGCCAGCAGTGAATTCCGGACAGGGGGCAATCAGCCCCAGCATTTT.

This clonotype was counted a single time. The conserved phenylalanine or tryptophan is not found at the CDR3 terminus, so this likely reflects a read error. This chain uses TRBV3-1 with TRBJ2-1; 11 positions agree with TRBD2. CDR1 and CDR2 (germline): LGHDT, YNNKEL (reference sequence). Losses at the gene ends were 5 bases for V and 3 bases for J; bases not matched to a gene: 3. The CDR3 runs to 15 residues. The CDR3 coding sequence is TGTGCCAGCAGCGTTACTAGCGGGAGCTACAATGAGCAGTTCCTC. Protein: CASSVTSGSYNEQFL.

This clonotype was detected only a few times. The chain employs TRBV6-5 and TRBJ2-7; TRBD2 is a possible D gene (5 bases). The CDR3 has 13 residues. Trimming removed 0 bases at V and 6 bases at J, with 9 bases between. The germline V gene encodes CDR1 MNHEY and CDR2 SVGAGI. This CDR3 reads CASSYSTGSEQYF. CDR3 DNA: TGTGCCAGCAGTTACTCGACGGGGTCCGAGCAGTACTTC.

There are many counts of this clonotype. The chain is built from TRBV7-8 and TRBJ2-3; D is perhaps TRBD1 (6 bases). V was clipped by 3 bases and J by 2 bases, with 9 bases between them. Germline V lookup: CDR1 SGHVS, CDR2 FQNEAQ. The length of the CDR3 is 14 residues. As DNA, the CDR3 is TGTGCCAGCAGCTTGGGACAACTCACAGATACGCAGTATTTT. This sequence encodes CASSLGQLTDTQYF.

This sequence joins TRBV25-1 and TRBJ1-3; possibly TRBD1 for D (6 bases). V was shortened by 9 bases and J by 3 bases, with 15 bases between the two germline ends. This CDR3 has 14 amino acids. Looked up from germline, CDR1 is MGHDK and CDR2 is SYGVNS. Written as DNA, the CDR3 is TGTGCCAGGGACCAGGGGACTTATGGAAACACCATATATTTT. Translated, it gives CARDQGTYGNTIYF.